This TCR beta chain came from a study of cytomegalovirus exposure and HLA in healthy donors. About the study: Researchers previously reported finding about 110 million unique TCR beta sequences from roughly 170 million T cells.

The PCR was carried out with 60 Vbeta primers and 13 Jbeta primers. Original methodology: It was a later analysis that counted roughly 80 million unique TCR beta chains, of which roughly 11 million were shared. The repertoire was sequenced with immunoSEQ multiplex PCR; TCRdb's copy has only in-frame clones and lacks some. V and J calls and clone size follow that table, whereas D and trimming were derived from the DNA. The repertoire holds about 96,000 clones, with approximately 74% as singletons. Remarks on this clone: Its antigen remains unknown.

Notes on the study in general: The majority of TCR sequences were rare, yet some public TCRs appeared in many donors.

The CDR3 extends over 13 amino acids. Germline CDR1 reads SGDLS; CDR2 reads YYNGEE. The V and J ends lost 3 bases and 8 bases, in that order; junction bases with no gene match: 4. The chain recombines TRBV9 with TRBJ2-3; 9 bases map to TRBD1. This clonotype was obtained from a female donor in good health and CMV-seropositive. Sequencing was done on a sample of PBMCs. CDR3 residues: CASSGDRASTQYF. The CDR3 region has the DNA TGTGCCAGCAGCGGGGACAGGGCGAGTACGCAGTATTTT.